These 25 T cell receptor beta chains originate from one sample sequenced in a study of T cells in localized non-small cell lung cancer. Profiled with immunoSEQ multiplex PCR; TCRdb holds only in-frame clones, not every one. The sample includes about 19,000 clones, over 80% of them seen just once. This sample comprised peripheral blood, obtained before any cancer treatment. The source of these receptors is a male donor older than 55 with stage I squamous cell lung carcinoma.

This clone was seen once. The chain carries TRBV19 and TRBJ2-7, with TRBD2 matching 11 bases. CDR3 length: 16 amino acids. Germline V gene lookup returns CDR1 LNHDA and CDR2 SQIVND (reference sequence). The J segment lost 7 bases and the V segment lost 4 bases, leaving 12 bases of the junction unmatched. Written as DNA, the CDR3 is TGTGCCAGTAGTAGAACTAGCGGGAGTCTAGTCGTGGAGCAGTACTTC. This translates into CASSRTSGSLVVEQYF.

V usage is TRBV28 and J usage is TRBJ2-7; D may correspond to TRBD1 or TRBD2 (5 bases each). The V and J ends lost 5 bases and 0 bases respectively, with 14 bases between them. Germline-derived CDR1 and CDR2 are MDHEN and SYDVKM. The CDR3 covers 15 residues. Here the CDR3 reads CASSEPGGTSYEQYF. CDR3 nucleotide sequence: TGTGCCAGCAGTGAACCAGGTGGGACCTCCTACGAGCAGTACTTC.

The chain couples TRBV28 to TRBJ2-7; weak D call: TRBD1 (5 bases). Per germline, CDR1 MDHEN and CDR2 SYDVKM. CDR3 length equals 12 residues. The V end was cut by 6 bases, the J end by 3 bases, with 9 bases between. CDR3 in amino acids: CASSWGVYEQYF. For the CDR3, the DNA is TGTGCCAGCAGCTGGGGCGTCTACGAGCAGTACTTC.

The chain couples TRBV27 to TRBJ2-1; D is uncertain. CDR1 and CDR2 from the germline V gene are MNHEY and SMNVEV (reference sequence). The CDR3 runs 14 residues. V lost 0 bases to trimming and J lost 7 bases, with 10 bases between them. The CDR3 loop is CASSLSGRWNEQFF. CDR3 in DNA: TGTGCCAGCAGTTTATCCGGGCGTTGGAATGAGCAGTTCTTC.

The genes are TRBV25-1 and TRBJ2-5; D not certain. The V and J ends lost 0 bases and 1 base respectively, with 6 bases between them. Germline V lookup: CDR1 MGHDK, CDR2 SYGVNS. This CDR3 region has 14 residues. The CDR3: CASSEYKGQETQYF. The DNA for the CDR3 is TGTGCCAGCAGTGAATATAAGGGCCAAGAGACCCAGTACTTC.

This chain uses TRBV19 with TRBJ1-2, with TRBD1 identical over 11 bases. Unmatched junction bases numbered 4, after V lost 3 bases and J lost 4 bases. Germline CDR1 LNHDA, CDR2 SQIVND (reference sequence). This CDR3 contains 15 residues. The CDR3 spells CASSIPGTGGYGYTF. CDR3 bases: TGTGCCAGTAGTATCCCCGGGACAGGGGGCTATGGCTACACCTTC.

V is TRBV7-9 and J is TRBJ1-4, with D possibly matching TRBD1 (6 bases). The germline V gene encodes CDR1 SEHNR and CDR2 FQNEAQ (reference sequence). V gave up 1 base and J gave up 8 bases, with 14 bases separating them. The CDR3 consists of 15 residues. CDR3 protein: CASSLVGDIGEKLFF. The DNA of the CDR3 is TGTGCCAGCAGCTTAGTGGGGGACATTGGGGAAAAACTGTTTTTT.

The rearrangement joins TRBV6-5 to TRBJ2-7, with D maybe TRBD1 (5 bases). The CDR3 has 15 residues. Per the germline V gene, CDR1 is MNHEY and CDR2 is SVGAGI. CDR3 residues: CASSRLDIVAYEQYF. In DNA form, the CDR3 reads TGTGCTAGTTCGCGGTTGGACATAGTGGCCTACGAGCAGTACTTC.

J is TRBJ1-4 and V is TRBV19, with D maybe TRBD1 (5 bases). The germline gives CDR1 LNHDA, CDR2 SQIVND (reference sequence). CDR3 size: 15 residues. V gave up 7 bases and J gave up 5 bases, with 17 bases separating them. CDR3 nucleotides: TGTGCCAGTACGCCCGAAGGGGCTAGGAATGAAAAACTGTTTTTT. Residues: CASTPEGARNEKLFF.

This clone was counted a single time. The rearrangement uses TRBV27 and TRBJ2-7; D may be TRBD1 or TRBD2 (5 bases each). Trimming removed 2 bases from V and 4 bases from J, with 12 bases in between. The CDR3 extends over 14 amino acids. CDR1 and CDR2 from the germline V gene are MNHEY and SMNVEV (reference sequence). The CDR3 coding sequence is TGTGCCAGCAGTTTAACCGGGACGTCTTACGAGCAGTACTTC. It yields the protein CASSLTGTSYEQYF.

The chain joins TRBV29-1 to TRBJ2-3; D is unresolved. V was shortened by 1 base and J by 2 bases, with 4 bases between the two germline ends. The V gene's germline CDR1 is SQVTM and CDR2 ANQGSEA. The CDR3 covers 12 residues. DNA of the CDR3: TGCAGCGTTGAAGCGGACACAGATACGCAGTATTTT. Protein sequence: CSVEADTDTQYF.

This chain connects TRBV7-9 to TRBJ2-7; tentative D call: TRBD2 (5 bases). V dropped 4 bases and J dropped 0 bases, with 10 bases sitting between them. CDR1 is SEHNR and CDR2 is FQNEAQ in the germline V gene (reference sequence). This CDR3 spans 14 amino acids. The DNA of the CDR3 is TGTGCCAGCAGCTCCGGGATCTCCTCCTACGAGCAGTACTTC. Translated: CASSSGISSYEQYF.

The rearrangement links TRBV10-3 to TRBJ2-1; no clear D gene. Germline assignment: CDR1 ENHRY and CDR2 SYGVKD. The germline V and J ends were trimmed by 3 bases and 6 bases, with 12 bases remaining between them. There are 14 residues in the CDR3. In DNA, the CDR3 is TGTGCCATCAGTGACCTAGTTACAGCCAATGAGCAGTTCTTC. Encoded protein: CAISDLVTANEQFF.

This sequence joins TRBV5-1 and TRBJ1-5; 9 nucleotides line up with TRBD1. Germline CDR1 is SGHRS and CDR2 is YFSETQ. The V gene end was trimmed by 4 bases and the J gene end by 3 bases; junction bases not matched to a gene: 5. This CDR3 has 15 residues. The CDR3 DNA sequence: TGCGCCAGCAGCCCCGGGACAGGGAACAATCAGCCCCAGCATTTT. Its translation: CASSPGTGNNQPQHF.

The chain is built from TRBV5-1 and TRBJ2-3; D gene ambiguous. With 1 base removed from V and 1 base from J, the gap between germline ends came to 10 bases. The CDR3 is 15 residues long. Looked up from germline, CDR1 is SGHRS and CDR2 is YFSETQ. The CDR3 sequence is CASSLRASGTDTQYF. CDR3 sequence (DNA): TGCGCCAGCAGCTTGAGAGCGAGTGGCACAGATACGCAGTATTTT. The full variable domain, with the rest looked up from reference TRBV5-1 and TRBJ2-3, is KAGVTQTPRYLIKTRGQQVTLSCSPISGHRSVSWYQQTPGQGLQFLFEYFSETQRNKGNFPGRFSGRQFSNSRSEMNVSTLELGDSALYLCASSLRASGTDTQYFGPGTRLTVL.

The J gene is TRBJ1-1, the V gene TRBV9; 7 bases map to TRBD1. The CDR3 sequence is 13 residues long. Germline values: CDR1 SGDLS, CDR2 YYNGEE. The V segment lost 3 bases and the J segment 1 base; nucleotides outside the gene matches: 0. The CDR3 protein is CASSGQGNTEAFF. The CDR3 nucleotides are TGTGCCAGCAGCGGACAGGGGAACACTGAAGCTTTCTTT. Looking up the rest from reference TRBV9 and TRBJ1-1 gives the full variable domain: DSGVTQTPKHLITATGQRVTLRCSPRSGDLSVYWYQQSLDQGLQFLIQYYNGEERAKGNILERFSAQQFPDLHSELNLSSLELGDSALYFCASSGQGNTEAFFGQGTRLTVV.

The V gene is TRBV18, the J gene TRBJ1-2; D is uncertain. The CDR3 runs 13 residues. The germline CDR1 and CDR2 sequences are KGHSH and LQKENI. Trimming cost V 4 bases and J 0 bases, with 6 bases left between them. CDR3 coding DNA: TGTGCCAGCTCACAGAATGCTAACTATGGCTACACCTTC. As protein: CASSQNANYGYTF.

The CDR3 here is CASSPGPGTHEQYF. DNA for the CDR3: TGCGCCAGCAGTCCTGGTCCAGGGACCCACGAGCAGTACTTC. This rearrangement joins TRBV10-1 to TRBJ2-7, with D perhaps TRBD1 or TRBD2 (5 bases each). The CDR3 totals 14 residues. Per germline, CDR1 WNHNN and CDR2 SYGVQD (reference sequence). V lost 5 bases and J 5 bases, leaving 16 bases between the germline ends.

The CDR3 is CASSQVTDSGYTF. The CDR3, as DNA: TGCGCCAGCAGCCAAGTAACAGATAGTGGCTACACCTTC. V and J are TRBV4-3 and TRBJ1-2; no definite D call. The ends were cut back, 1 base at V and 7 bases at J, with 10 bases in the middle. This CDR3 is built from 13 residues. The V gene's germline CDR1 is LGHNA and CDR2 YSLEER.

This chain uses TRBV2 with TRBJ2-3; the D gene is possibly TRBD1 (5 bases). The germline gives CDR1 SNHLY, CDR2 FYNNEI. Trimming left V 5 bases short and J 5 bases short, with 14 bases between. This CDR3 spans 14 amino acids. CDR3 sequence (DNA): TGTGCCAGCAGTATGGGGCCCCCGCTAGATACGCAGTATTTT. Translated, it gives CASSMGPPLDTQYF.

The chain uses TRBV28 and TRBJ1-2; D may be TRBD1 (5 bases). The V gene lost 2 bases and the J gene lost 6 bases, with 10 bases spanning the gap. The CDR3 loop spans 13 amino acids. CDR1 is MDHEN and CDR2 is SYDVKM in the germline V gene. CDR3 sequence (DNA): TGTGCCAGCAGTTTAATAAGGGGCAATGGCTACACCTTC. This gives the protein CASSLIRGNGYTF.

The chain combines TRBV19 with TRBJ1-2, with 7 positions matching TRBD1. CDR1 is LNHDA, CDR2 SQIVND, per germline (reference sequence). The trim removed 5 bases at V and 3 bases at J, leaving 6 bases unmatched. CDR3 length: 14 amino acids. The CDR3 reads CASSEEGQHYGYTF. The CDR3 DNA follows: TGTGCCAGTAGTGAGGAGGGACAGCACTATGGCTACACCTTC. Full variable domain (outside the CDR3, taken from reference TRBV19 and TRBJ1-2): DGGITQSPKYLFRKEGQNVTLSCEQNLNHDAMYWYRQDPGQGLRLIYYSQIVNDFQKGDIAEGYSVSREKKESFPLTVTSAQKNPTAFYLCASSEEGQHYGYTFGSGTRLTVV.

The chain carries TRBV28 and TRBJ2-7; 10 bases fit TRBD1. This CDR3 comprises 15 residues. Germline trimming cut 7 bases from V and 6 bases from J; bases unmatched to any gene: 12. CDR1 is MDHEN and CDR2 is SYDVKM in the germline V gene. This CDR3 is CASTLPGQGRREQYF. DNA of the CDR3: TGTGCCAGCACTCTCCCGGGACAGGGGAGGCGCGAGCAGTACTTC.

This chain joins TRBV19 and TRBJ1-1; 8 nucleotides agree with TRBD1. This CDR3 is built from 13 residues. Germline-derived CDR1 and CDR2 are LNHDA and SQIVND (reference sequence). J lost 5 bases, V lost 5 bases, and 4 bases had no gene match. CDR3 nucleotides: TGTGCCAGTAGTGACAGGGGATGGACTGAAGCTTTCTTT. Protein: CASSDRGWTEAFF.

This sequence joins TRBV6-6 and TRBJ2-7; 11 positions match TRBD1. CDR3 length equals 14 residues. Germline-derived CDR1 and CDR2 are MNHNY and SVGAGI (reference sequence). Germline trimming cut 5 bases from V and 3 bases from J; bases unmatched to any gene: 3. CDR3 sequence: CASSLGTGGYEQYF. CDR3 DNA: TGTGCCAGCAGTCTTGGGACAGGGGGCTACGAGCAGTACTTC.